These 28 T cell receptor beta chains were sequenced from one sample in a study of vaccination and CD4 T cells after COVID-19. The treatment: approximately 11-day PBMC culture with coronavirus spike peptide pools or control peptides (ViraFEST assay). Sequencing of cultured CD4+ T cell DNA used the Oncomine TCR Beta short-read assay. TCRdb called the PCR reads again in MiXCR, with one record for every CDR3 protein. The sample yields approximately 16,000 distinct CDR3 sequences, about 40% seen once. Their target antigens are unknown. The sequencing sample was made of CD4+ T cells from blood, cultured in vitro. The receptors originated from a human donor who had recovered from COVID-19.

This chain connects TRBV19 to TRBJ1-2; 8 nucleotides line up with TRBD1. Trimming removed 0 bases from V and 4 bases from J; junction bases left unmatched: 4. The CDR3 sequence is 15 residues long. In germline, CDR1 is LNHDA, CDR2 SQIVND (reference sequence). This CDR3 is CASSIEARGLYGYTF. The CDR3 nucleotides read TGTGCCAGTAGTATAGAGGCCAGGGGGCTCTATGGCTACACCTTC.

The rearrangement uses TRBV6-1 and TRBJ1-2; 7 bases are a match to TRBD1. CDR1 is MNHNS and CDR2 is SASEGT in the germline V gene. V lost 7 bases to trimming and J lost 5 bases; unmatched junction nucleotides: 7. The CDR3 totals 13 residues. The CDR3 DNA sequence: TGTGCCAGCAAACGGACAGGTGCTTATGGCTACACCTTC. Protein: CASKRTGAYGYTF.

The chain uses TRBV5-1 and TRBJ2-2, with TRBD1 matching over 7 bases. The CDR3 has 15 amino acids. V trimming: 4 bases; J trimming: 4 bases; junction bases outside the gene matches: 7. Germline V gene data show CDR1 as SGHRS and CDR2 as YFSETQ. The CDR3 region has the DNA TGCGCCAGCAGCCCGGGACAGACGAGCACCGGGGAGCTGTTTTTT. It yields the protein CASSPGQTSTGELFF. Supplemented by reference TRBV5-1 and TRBJ2-2, the full variable domain reads KAGVTQTPRYLIKTRGQQVTLSCSPISGHRSVSWYQQTPGQGLQFLFEYFSETQRNKGNFPGRFSGRQFSNSRSEMNVSTLELGDSALYLCASSPGQTSTGELFFGEGSRLTVL.

This clonotype came up a few times. J is TRBJ2-2 and V is TRBV27, with TRBD2 identical over 12 bases. With V trimmed by 5 bases and J by 5 bases, 6 bases remained unmatched. The CDR3 totals 16 residues. Germline-derived CDR1 and CDR2 are MNHEY and SMNVEV (reference sequence). The CDR3 DNA reads as TGTGCCAGCAGTGGGGCTAGCGGGAGGGATACCGGGGAGCTGTTTTTT. This sequence encodes CASSGASGRDTGELFF.

J is TRBJ2-3 and V is TRBV20-1, with TRBD1 matching 8 bases. CDR3 length: 13 residues. V trimming: 6 bases; J trimming: 6 bases; junction bases outside the gene matches: 8. Germline V CDR1 and CDR2: DFQATT, SNEGSKA (reference sequence). The CDR3 DNA follows: TGCAGTGCCCTGACAGGGGTAATCGATACGCAGTATTTT. Amino acids: CSALTGVIDTQYF.

This clonotype was counted only a few times. The rearrangement uses TRBV20-1 and TRBJ2-6; TRBD1 or TRBD2 may be the D gene (6 bases each). Germline lookup yields CDR1 DFQATT and CDR2 SNEGSKA (reference sequence). The CDR3 has 17 residues. Trimming stripped 0 bases from V and 0 bases from J, with 12 bases between. CDR3 protein: CSARDDGGISGANVLTF. CDR3 sequence (DNA): TGCAGTGCTAGAGATGACGGGGGCATCTCTGGGGCCAACGTCCTGACTTTC.

This chain uses TRBV5-1 with TRBJ1-6; TRBD1 aligns across 7 bases. The CDR3 loop spans 15 amino acids. CDR1 and CDR2 from the germline V gene are SGHRS and YFSETQ. V was clipped by 0 bases and J by 10 bases; unmatched bases: 7. The CDR3 is CASSLVGRGRSPLHF. The CDR3 DNA follows: TGCGCCAGCAGCTTGGTTGGCAGGGGGAGGTCACCCCTCCACTTT.

This sequence joins TRBV6-1 and TRBJ1-5; D is unclear. This CDR3 is 13 amino acids long. The germline V and J ends were trimmed by 7 bases and 5 bases, with 12 bases remaining between them. In germline, CDR1 is MNHNS, CDR2 SASEGT. The CDR3 region is CASTFPGDQPQHF. The CDR3, as DNA: TGTGCCAGCACCTTTCCGGGAGATCAGCCCCAGCATTTT.

This clonotype was detected a few times. The rearrangement links TRBV20-1 to TRBJ1-3; D remains ambiguous. V was trimmed by 6 bases and J by 4 bases, leaving 10 bases between them. The CDR3 consists of 12 residues. Germline V lookup: CDR1 DFQATT, CDR2 SNEGSKA (reference sequence). CDR3 in DNA: TGCAGTGCAAAATACGGGGGAAACACCATATATTTT. This gives the protein CSAKYGGNTIYF.

This clonotype was counted only a few times. V gene TRBV18 combines with J gene TRBJ2-4; TRBD2 is a possible D gene (5 bases). The germline gives CDR1 KGHSH, CDR2 LQKENI. This CDR3 spans 14 amino acids. V lost 0 bases to trimming and J lost 8 bases, with 11 bases between them. DNA for the CDR3: TGTGCCAGCTCACCACCTTCTACTAGGGACATTCAGTACTTC. This sequence encodes CASSPPSTRDIQYF.

This sequence joins TRBV15 and TRBJ2-6; D might be TRBD1 or TRBD2, each matching 5 bases. This CDR3 spans 15 amino acids. The germline V gene encodes CDR1 LNHNV and CDR2 YYDKDF (reference sequence). V shed 0 bases and J shed 2 bases, with 5 bases lying between them. The CDR3 nucleotides read TGTGCCACCAGCAGAGAGGGGGCTGGGGCCAACGTCCTGACTTTC. Translation: CATSREGAGANVLTF.

This clonotype has a handful of counts. The chain couples TRBV23-1 to TRBJ1-5; possible D gene TRBD1, 5 bases. TRBV23-1 belongs to the ORF category, with a function that is uncertain. Trimming removed 11 bases at V and 6 bases at J, with 14 bases between. The CDR3 has 12 amino acids. The CDR3 nucleotides read TGCGCCCCCGTCGAGGGGTGTCAGCCCCAGCATTTT. Its protein product is CAPVEGCQPQHF.

The chain joins TRBV9 to TRBJ2-5, with D uncertain. The germline gives CDR1 SGDLS, CDR2 YYNGEE. V was trimmed by 1 base and J by 5 bases, leaving 9 bases between them. The length of the CDR3 is 13 residues. CDR3 DNA: TGTGCCAGCAGCGTAACCGCCGCGGAGACCCAGTACTTC. Translated, it gives CASSVTAAETQYF.

This clonotype has a single count. This rearrangement joins TRBV30 to TRBJ2-5; D is unclear. V shed 0 bases and J shed 4 bases, with 12 bases lying between them. Per the germline V gene, CDR1 is GTSNPN and CDR2 is SVGIG (reference sequence). The CDR3 spans 14 residues. In nucleotides, the CDR3 is TGTGCCTGGAGTGTATCAAACATTCTAGAGACCCAGTACTTC. Translation: CAWSVSNILETQYF.

This clonotype was counted between two and nine times. This chain connects TRBV7-3 to TRBJ2-3; maybe TRBD2 (5 bases). The length of the CDR3 is 15 residues. Germline V gives CDR1 SGHTA, CDR2 FQGTGA. The V end lost 4 bases, the J end lost 0 bases, and 11 bases lay between the germline ends. As DNA, the CDR3 is TGTGCCAGCAGCTCCGCTAGCACTAGCACAGATACGCAGTATTTT. Protein: CASSSASTSTDTQYF.

This chain links TRBV12-3 or TRBV12-4 with TRBJ2-5; 11 bases are shared with TRBD2. The CDR3 spans 15 residues. Germline trimming cut 6 bases from V and 5 bases from J; bases unmatched to any gene: 8. This CDR3 is CASRTTSGSWETQYF. The CDR3 bases are TGTGCCAGCAGAACTACTAGCGGGAGTTGGGAGACCCAGTACTTC.

J is TRBJ2-5 and V is TRBV5-8; D is possibly TRBD1 (6 bases). V was clipped by 4 bases and J by 4 bases, with 11 bases between them. CDR3 length: 13 residues. Germline V lookup: CDR1 SGHTS, CDR2 YDEGEE. The CDR3 spells CASSARGGETQYF. The CDR3 DNA reads as TGTGCCAGCAGCGCCAGGGGCGGAGAGACCCAGTACTTC.

This clonotype occurred a few times. This chain links TRBV2 with TRBJ2-3; 14 bases are a match to TRBD2. V lost 4 bases to trimming and J lost 6 bases; unmatched junction nucleotides: 3. The CDR3 is 15 amino acids. The V gene's germline CDR1 is SNHLY and CDR2 FYNNEI. CDR3 in DNA: TGTGCCAGCAGTGCGGGACTAGCGGGAGCTGATACGCAGTATTTT. Its translation is CASSAGLAGADTQYF.

The chain employs TRBV19 and TRBJ2-3, with TRBD2 matching 10 bases. The germline CDR1 and CDR2 sequences are LNHDA and SQIVND (reference sequence). The CDR3 is 19 residues long. Trimming at V came to 1 base and at J to 2 bases, leaving 12 bases not matched to a gene. In nucleotides, the CDR3 is TGTGCCAGTAGTATAGTCGGAGCGGGAGGGACATTTGCCACAGATACGCAGTATTTT. Amino acids: CASSIVGAGGTFATDTQYF.

The chain employs TRBV20-1 and TRBJ2-1; D ambiguous. Germline V CDR1 and CDR2: DFQATT, SNEGSKA (reference sequence). With 6 bases removed from V and 0 bases from J, the gap between germline ends came to 18 bases. The CDR3 consists of 16 residues. The CDR3 loop is CSAQTGRMSSYNEQFF. The CDR3 DNA follows: TGCAGTGCCCAGACGGGTAGGATGAGCTCCTACAATGAGCAGTTCTTC.

The V call is TRBV7-6, the J call TRBJ2-5; 7 bases are a match to TRBD1. Trimming removed 5 bases from V and 1 base from J; junction bases left unmatched: 4. The CDR3 totals 14 residues. Germline V CDR1 and CDR2: SGHVS, FNYEAQ. The CDR3 region is CASSPGTVQETQYF. In nucleotides, the CDR3 is TGTGCCAGCAGCCCTGGGACAGTCCAAGAGACCCAGTACTTC.

This clonotype was counted between two and nine times. The V gene is TRBV20-1, the J gene TRBJ2-5; D is uncertain. The V gene's germline CDR1 is DFQATT and CDR2 SNEGSKA (reference sequence). The CDR3 contains 12 residues. V was clipped by 4 bases and J by 3 bases, with 9 bases between them. The CDR3 nucleotides are TGCAGTGCTATACTGGCCGAAGAGACCCAGTACTTC. Translating it yields CSAILAEETQYF.

This chain joins TRBV12-3 or TRBV12-4 and TRBJ1-5; no firm D call. The CDR3 extends over 13 amino acids. V lost 3 bases, J lost 4 bases, and 7 bases lay in between. Here the CDR3 reads CASSLDLNQPQHF. The DNA of the CDR3 is TGTGCCAGCAGTTTGGATTTGAATCAGCCCCAGCATTTT.

This sequence joins TRBV21-1 and TRBJ2-7; the table gives TRBD1 as D, unverified against the DNA. TRBV21-1 is annotated as a pseudogene. The CDR3 loop spans 15 amino acids. The CDR3 reads CASSKVRTEPYEQYF. CDR3 coding DNA: TGTGCCAGCAGCAAAGTGCGGACAGAACCCTACGAGCAGTACTTC.

This clonotype turned up a few times. The genes are TRBV12-3 or TRBV12-4 and TRBJ1-5, with D maybe TRBD1 (6 bases). Trimming removed 4 bases from V and 3 bases from J, with 13 bases in between. The CDR3 loop spans 15 amino acids. CDR3 DNA: TGTGCCAGCAGTTCCATAGGGGGGGTCAATCAGCCCCAGCATTTT. Its translation is CASSSIGGVNQPQHF.

The gene calls are TRBV12-3 or TRBV12-4 and TRBJ1-6; D gene ambiguous. The CDR3 totals 12 residues. Trimming left V 6 bases short and J 6 bases short, with 6 bases between. CDR3 sequence: CASSHSNSPLHF. In DNA form, the CDR3 reads TGTGCCAGCAGCCACAGTAATTCACCCCTCCACTTT.

V is TRBV2 and J is TRBJ2-7; the match to TRBD2 covers 14 bases. Per the germline V gene, CDR1 is SNHLY and CDR2 is FYNNEI. The CDR3 sequence is 16 residues long. V lost 2 bases to trimming and J lost 6 bases; unmatched junction nucleotides: 6. CDR3 protein: CASSERGLAGVLEQYF. DNA for the CDR3: TGTGCCAGCAGTGAACGGGGACTAGCGGGAGTCCTCGAGCAGTACTTC.

The CDR3 spells CASSQAGLTGELFF. CDR3 DNA sequence: TGCGCCAGCAGCCAAGCAGGGCTCACCGGGGAGCTGTTTTTT. The J gene is TRBJ2-2, the V gene TRBV4-1; maybe TRBD1 (5 bases). Germline values: CDR1 MGHRA, CDR2 YSYEKL. Trimming took off 1 base at V and 4 bases at J, with 7 bases between the two ends. The CDR3 contains 14 residues.